This T cell receptor (beta chain) was recorded in a study of T cells after posttransplantation cyclophosphamide. TCRdb's table, derived via immunoSEQ multiplex PCR, lists solely in-frame clones and lacks some. The sample has about 5,900 clones, less than 2% seen once. Busulfan-fludarabine conditioning, marrow transplant, and cyclophosphamide on days +3 and +4 were administered. The CDR3 extends over 16 amino acids. The germline gives CDR1 SQVTM, CDR2 ANQGSEA. Trimming removed 1 base from V and 8 bases from J; junction bases left unmatched: 11. General observations from the study: Later post-transplant blood repertoires were often dominated by donor CD8+ memory clones.

About this clone: Its antigen is as yet unknown.

The receptor comes from a male patient younger than 45 who received an allogeneic stem cell transplant from a related donor, was CMV-positive, and had no GVHD. Some T cells may be the graft donor's. The chain joins TRBV29-1 to TRBJ2-1; 10 positions match TRBD2. This specimen consisted of PBMCs, obtained just over 240 days after a stem cell transplant with posttransplant cyclophosphamide. The CDR3 nucleotides read TGCAGCGTTGAAGCCCTGGCTAGCGGGAGTGTAGATGAGCAGTTCTTC. This codes for CSVEALASGSVDEQFF.